A selection of T cell receptor beta chains follows, all from one sample in a study of CXCR3-negative and CXCR3-positive naive CD8 T cells. TCRdb reprocessed the 5' RACE reads and reports one entry per CDR3 protein, with no DNA. The repertoire table contains 40,000 to 50,000 distinct CDR3 sequences. The sample taken for sequencing was naive CXCR3- CD8+ T cells from blood. The receptors stem from a human donor in good health. Some clones in this sample may be carry-over from other donors' samples. CDR3s include the opening cysteine and the closing phenylalanine or tryptophan. Each record gives: J gene, V gene, CDR3 protein.

TRBJ1-6 TRBV28 CASGVYNSPLHF
TRBJ2-3 TRBV13 CASSLTDSSTDTQYF
TRBJ2-1 TRBV6-5 CASSYSWASSYNEQFF
TRBJ1-2 TRBV5-6 CASRIKYFDYGYTF
TRBJ2-7 TRBV6-6 CASSPLDSYEQYF
TRBJ2-2 TRBV28 CASSLGGSTGELFF
TRBJ1-4 TRBV15 CATSRVGQGVEKLFF
TRBJ2-3 TRBV4-2 CASSWGAGSTDTQYF
TRBJ2-2 TRBV30 CAWRVGRETGELFF
TRBJ2-1 TRBV29-1 CSVSEIPGLAVVNEQFF
TRBJ1-6 TRBV7-2 CASSLDMRGTHSPLHF
TRBJ2-7 TRBV19 CASSIAGAPFYEQYF
TRBJ2-7 TRBV27 CASSLVAQGYEQYF
TRBJ2-3 TRBV5-1 CASSFGQGTDTQYF
TRBJ2-7 TRBV6-2/TRBV6-3 CASSYRRGEQYF
TRBJ2-5 TRBV12-3/TRBV12-4 CASSPRGDTLGDQYF
TRBJ2-3 TRBV14 CASSQGEVSTDTQYF
TRBJ2-1 TRBV9 CASSVGQHNEQFF
TRBJ2-1 TRBV28 CASSLYTGGPEGEQFF
TRBJ2-1 TRBV7-9 CASSHDWGETEQFF
TRBJ2-1 TRBV5-6 CASSLAGSAYNEQFF
TRBJ2-7 TRBV5-4 CASSLTTPGYEQYF
TRBJ2-7 TRBV7-9 CASSSREPYEQYF
TRBJ2-2 TRBV20-1 CSARWTDPPGELFF
TRBJ2-7 TRBV29-1 CSQASSSGEQYF
TRBJ2-5 TRBV28 CASSLWTGRETQYF
TRBJ2-1 TRBV7-3 CASSLIASLVDEQFF
TRBJ2-1 TRBV29-1 CSVEIVLTPRNEEFF
TRBJ1-1 TRBV28 CASSSYRTGVRRTEAFF
TRBJ2-7 TRBV29-1 CSVEVRAISSYEQYF
TRBJ2-4 TRBV29-1 CSVEDLEILKNIQYF
TRBJ2-5 TRBV23-1 CASSQSTGPGETQYF
TRBJ2-7 TRBV27 CASSFGWDEQYF
TRBJ2-7 TRBV29-1 CSVHTGEAYEQYF
TRBJ2-1 TRBV29-1 CSVEGGTSGSFTYNEQFF
TRBJ2-1 TRBV5-4 CASSLMGRNPSSYNEQFF
TRBJ2-4 TRBV28 CASTGTHLAKNIQYF
TRBJ2-5 TRBV20-1 CSARDWTRVETQYF
TRBJ1-5 TRBV27 CASSPYPPDAEDHYSNQPQHF
TRBJ2-1 TRBV7-9 CASSPRGSSYNEQFF
TRBJ2-3 TRBV29-1 CSVEGSAGGPTDTQYF
TRBJ1-5 TRBV15 CATSRDRLGLFNQPQHF
TRBJ1-1 TRBV7-9 CASSLVRLNTEAFF
TRBJ2-4 TRBV5-1 CASRDVVDIQYF
TRBJ2-5 TRBV20-1 CSAKTHSGSPRETQYF
TRBJ1-2 TRBV2 CASSEQLWDKGVTF
TRBJ1-4 TRBV19 CASQGRGGEKLFF
TRBJ2-2 TRBV27 CASSLGTGLFF
TRBJ1-1 TRBV20-1 CSARVSVTEAFF
TRBJ2-2 TRBV5-1 CASSLGSRDTGELFF
TRBJ2-2 TRBV7-8 CASSPPEYTGELFF
TRBJ2-1 TRBV4-1 CASSQQGGEQFF
TRBJ1-4 TRBV14 CASSRGFTNEKLFF